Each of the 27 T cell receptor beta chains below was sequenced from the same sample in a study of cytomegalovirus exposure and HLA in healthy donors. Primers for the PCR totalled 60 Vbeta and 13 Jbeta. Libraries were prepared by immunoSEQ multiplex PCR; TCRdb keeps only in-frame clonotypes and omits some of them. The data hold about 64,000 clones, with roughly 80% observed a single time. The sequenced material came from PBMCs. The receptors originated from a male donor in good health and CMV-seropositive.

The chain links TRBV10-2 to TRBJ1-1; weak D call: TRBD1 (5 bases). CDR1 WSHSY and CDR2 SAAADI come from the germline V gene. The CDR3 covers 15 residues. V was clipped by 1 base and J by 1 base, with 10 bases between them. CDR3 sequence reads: CASSEFAGPNTEAFF. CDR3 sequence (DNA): TGCGCCAGCAGTGAGTTTGCAGGGCCGAACACTGAAGCTTTCTTT.

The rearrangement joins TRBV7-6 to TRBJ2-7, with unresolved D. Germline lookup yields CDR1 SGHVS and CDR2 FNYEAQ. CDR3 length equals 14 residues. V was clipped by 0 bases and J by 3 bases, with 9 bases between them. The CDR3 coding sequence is TGTGCCAGCAGCTTAGCGGCAAACAACTACGAGCAGTACTTC. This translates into CASSLAANNYEQYF.

CDR3 DNA sequence: TGTGCCAGCAGGAGTAGAGGGATTGGATACGGGGAGCTGTTTTTT. This encodes CASRSRGIGYGELFF. This sequence joins TRBV27 and TRBJ2-2; possible D gene TRBD2, 5 bases. Between the trimmed V and J ends, which lost 6 bases and 7 bases, there was a span of 18 bases. Germline lookup yields CDR1 MNHEY and CDR2 SMNVEV (reference sequence). This CDR3 is 15 amino acids long.

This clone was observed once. The CDR3 region has the DNA TGTGCCAGCAGTCCGGGGACAGGGGGCAATCAGCCCCAGCATTTT. Protein product: CASSPGTGGNQPQHF. The J gene is TRBJ1-5, the V gene TRBV6-6, with 10 bases that match TRBD1. From germline, CDR1 is MNHNY and CDR2 SVGAGI (reference sequence). CDR3 size: 15 residues. Trimming took 5 bases from V and 2 from J; bases not matched to a gene: 3.

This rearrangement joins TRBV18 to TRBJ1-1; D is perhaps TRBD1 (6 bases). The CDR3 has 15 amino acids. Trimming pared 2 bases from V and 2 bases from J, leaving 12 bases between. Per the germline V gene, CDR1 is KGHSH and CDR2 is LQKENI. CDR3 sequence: CASSPGGPGNTEAFF. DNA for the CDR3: TGTGCCAGCTCACCAGGGGGCCCGGGAAACACTGAAGCTTTCTTT.

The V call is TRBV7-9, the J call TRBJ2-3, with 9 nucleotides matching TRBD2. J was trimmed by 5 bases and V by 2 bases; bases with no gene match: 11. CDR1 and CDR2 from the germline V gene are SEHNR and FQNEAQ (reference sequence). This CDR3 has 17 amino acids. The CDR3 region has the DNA TGTGCCAGCAGCTTATTCCTGCGGGGGGGCTCGGAAGATACGCAGTATTTT. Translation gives CASSLFLRGGSEDTQYF.

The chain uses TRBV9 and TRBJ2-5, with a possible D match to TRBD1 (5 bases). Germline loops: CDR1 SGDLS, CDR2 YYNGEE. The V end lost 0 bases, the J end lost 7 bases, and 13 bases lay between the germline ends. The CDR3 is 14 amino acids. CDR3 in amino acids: CASSVGTGGRTQYF. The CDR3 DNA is TGTGCCAGCAGCGTAGGAACAGGCGGCAGGACCCAGTACTTC.

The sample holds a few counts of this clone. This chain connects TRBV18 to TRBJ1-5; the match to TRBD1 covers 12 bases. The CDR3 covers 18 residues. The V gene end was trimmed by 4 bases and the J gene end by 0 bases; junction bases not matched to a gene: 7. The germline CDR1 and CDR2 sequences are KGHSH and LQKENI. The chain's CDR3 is CASSLQGQGAYSNQPQHF. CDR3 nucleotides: TGTGCCAGCTCACTCCAGGGACAGGGGGCCTATAGCAATCAGCCCCAGCATTTT.

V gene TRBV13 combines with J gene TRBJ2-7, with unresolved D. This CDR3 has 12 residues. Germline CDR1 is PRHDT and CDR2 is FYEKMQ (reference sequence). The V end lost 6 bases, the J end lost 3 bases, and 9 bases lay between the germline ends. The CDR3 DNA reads TGTGCCAGCAGTGACACTGGCTACGAGCAGTACTTC. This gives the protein CASSDTGYEQYF.

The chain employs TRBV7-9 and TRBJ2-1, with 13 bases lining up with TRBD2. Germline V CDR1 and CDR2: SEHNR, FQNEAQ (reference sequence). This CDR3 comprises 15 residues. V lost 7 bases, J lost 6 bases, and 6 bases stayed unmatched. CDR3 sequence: CASTVRTSGGNEQFF. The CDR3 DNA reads TGTGCCAGCACCGTAAGGACTAGCGGGGGCAATGAGCAGTTCTTC.

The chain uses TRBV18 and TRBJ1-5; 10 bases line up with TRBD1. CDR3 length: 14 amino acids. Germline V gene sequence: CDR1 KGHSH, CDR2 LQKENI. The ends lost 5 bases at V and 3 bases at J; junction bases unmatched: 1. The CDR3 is CASSGQGDNQPQHF. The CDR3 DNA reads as TGTGCCAGCTCAGGACAGGGGGACAATCAGCCCCAGCATTTT. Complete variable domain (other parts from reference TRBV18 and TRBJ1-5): NAGVMQNPRHLVRRRGQEARLRCSPMKGHSHVYWYRQLPEEGLKFMVYLQKENIIDESGMPKERFSAEFPKEGPSILRIQQVVRGDSAAYFCASSGQGDNQPQHFGDGTRLSIL.

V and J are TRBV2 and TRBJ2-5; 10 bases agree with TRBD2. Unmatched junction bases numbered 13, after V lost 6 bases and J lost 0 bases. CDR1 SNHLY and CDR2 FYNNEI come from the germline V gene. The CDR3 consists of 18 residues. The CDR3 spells CASRSGLAGAMYQETQYF. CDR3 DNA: TGTGCCAGCAGGAGCGGGCTAGCGGGAGCGATGTACCAAGAGACCCAGTACTTC.

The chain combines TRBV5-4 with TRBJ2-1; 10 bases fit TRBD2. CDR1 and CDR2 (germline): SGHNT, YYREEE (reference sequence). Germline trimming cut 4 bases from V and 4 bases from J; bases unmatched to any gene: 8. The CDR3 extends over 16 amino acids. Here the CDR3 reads CASSGSGGAGYNEQFF. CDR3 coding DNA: TGTGCCAGCAGCGGGAGCGGGGGGGCCGGGTACAATGAGCAGTTCTTC. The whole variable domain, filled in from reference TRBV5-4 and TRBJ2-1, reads ETGVTQSPTHLIKTRGQQVTLRCSSQSGHNTVSWYQQALGQGPQFIFQYYREEENGRGNFPPRFSGLQFPNYSSELNVNALELDDSALYLCASSGSGGAGYNEQFFGPGTRLTVL.

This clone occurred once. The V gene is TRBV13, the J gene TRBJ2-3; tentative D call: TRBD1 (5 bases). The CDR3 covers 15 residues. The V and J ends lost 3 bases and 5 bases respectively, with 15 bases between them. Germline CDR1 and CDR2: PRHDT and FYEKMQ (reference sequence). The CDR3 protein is CASSFEKGREDTQYF. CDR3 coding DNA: TGTGCCAGCAGCTTTGAAAAGGGGCGTGAAGATACGCAGTATTTT.

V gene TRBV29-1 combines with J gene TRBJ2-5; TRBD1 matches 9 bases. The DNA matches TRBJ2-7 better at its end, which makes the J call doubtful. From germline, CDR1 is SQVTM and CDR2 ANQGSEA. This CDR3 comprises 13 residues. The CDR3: CSVVGTGTYEQYF. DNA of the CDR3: TGCAGCGTTGTAGGGACAGGGACCTACGAGCAGTACTTC.

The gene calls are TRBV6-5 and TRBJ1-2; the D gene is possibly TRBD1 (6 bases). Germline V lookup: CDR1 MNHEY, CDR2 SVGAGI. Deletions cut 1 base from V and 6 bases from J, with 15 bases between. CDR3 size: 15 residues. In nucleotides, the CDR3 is TGTGCCAGCAGTTACTTCGGTGGGGGCGCGAATGGCTACACCTTC. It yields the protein CASSYFGGGANGYTF.

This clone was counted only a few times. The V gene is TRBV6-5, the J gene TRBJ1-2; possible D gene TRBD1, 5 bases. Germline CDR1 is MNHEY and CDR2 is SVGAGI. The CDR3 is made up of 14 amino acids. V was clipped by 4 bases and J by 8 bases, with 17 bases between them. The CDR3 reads CASSSAGGALGYTF. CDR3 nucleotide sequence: TGTGCCAGCAGTTCCGCCGGCGGGGCGTTGGGCTACACCTTC.

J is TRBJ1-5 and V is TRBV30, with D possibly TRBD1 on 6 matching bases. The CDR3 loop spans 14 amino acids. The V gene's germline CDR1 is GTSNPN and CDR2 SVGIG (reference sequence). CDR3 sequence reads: CALRGGGGNQPQHF. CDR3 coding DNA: TGTGCATTGAGGGGGGGAGGGGGCAATCAGCCCCAGCATTTT.

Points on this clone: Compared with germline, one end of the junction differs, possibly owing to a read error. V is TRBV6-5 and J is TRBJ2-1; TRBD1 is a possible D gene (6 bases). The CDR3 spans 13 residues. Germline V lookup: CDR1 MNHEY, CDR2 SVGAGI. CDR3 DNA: TGTGCCAGCAGCTACTATCAGGGGTATGAGCAGTTCTTC. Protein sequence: CASSYYQGYEQFF.

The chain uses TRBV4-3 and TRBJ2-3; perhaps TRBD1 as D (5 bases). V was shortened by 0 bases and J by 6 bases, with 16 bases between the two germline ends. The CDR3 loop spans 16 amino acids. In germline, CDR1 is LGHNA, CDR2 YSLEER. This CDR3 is CASSQDSTVISDTQYF. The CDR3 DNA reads TGCGCCAGCAGCCAAGATTCGACAGTAATTTCCGATACGCAGTATTTT.

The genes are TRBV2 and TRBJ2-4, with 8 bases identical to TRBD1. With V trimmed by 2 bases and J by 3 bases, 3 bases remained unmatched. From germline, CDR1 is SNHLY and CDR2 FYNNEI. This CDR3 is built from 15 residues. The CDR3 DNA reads TGTGCCAGCAGTGAATACAGGGGGGACAAAAACATTCAGTACTTC. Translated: CASSEYRGDKNIQYF.

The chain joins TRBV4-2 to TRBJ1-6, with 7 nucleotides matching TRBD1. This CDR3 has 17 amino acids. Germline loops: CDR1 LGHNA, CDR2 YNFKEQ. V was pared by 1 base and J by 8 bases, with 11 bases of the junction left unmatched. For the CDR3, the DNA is TGTGCCAGCAGCCAAGTTGTCTCCAGGACAGGTGATTCACCCCTCCACTTT. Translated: CASSQVVSRTGDSPLHF.

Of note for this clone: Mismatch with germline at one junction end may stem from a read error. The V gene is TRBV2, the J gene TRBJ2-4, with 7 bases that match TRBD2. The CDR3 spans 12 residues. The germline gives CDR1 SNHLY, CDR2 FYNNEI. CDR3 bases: TGTGCCAGCAGGGAAGGGAGGGACATTCAGTACTTC. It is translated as CASREGRDIQYF.

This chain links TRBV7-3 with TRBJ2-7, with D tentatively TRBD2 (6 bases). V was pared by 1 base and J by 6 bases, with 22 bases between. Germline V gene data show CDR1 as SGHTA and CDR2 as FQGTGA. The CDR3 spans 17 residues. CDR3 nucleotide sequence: TGTGCCAGCAGCTTAAACGGGGATCGGGCGGGGAGCCGCGAGCAGTACTTC. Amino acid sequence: CASSLNGDRAGSREQYF.

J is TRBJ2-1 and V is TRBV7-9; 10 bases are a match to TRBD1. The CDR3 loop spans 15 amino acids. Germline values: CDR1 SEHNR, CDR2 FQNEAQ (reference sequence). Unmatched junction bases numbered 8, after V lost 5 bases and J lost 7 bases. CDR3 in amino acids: CASSPPGQGLNEQFF. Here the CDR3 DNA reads TGTGCCAGCAGCCCGCCGGGACAGGGGTTGAATGAGCAGTTCTTC.

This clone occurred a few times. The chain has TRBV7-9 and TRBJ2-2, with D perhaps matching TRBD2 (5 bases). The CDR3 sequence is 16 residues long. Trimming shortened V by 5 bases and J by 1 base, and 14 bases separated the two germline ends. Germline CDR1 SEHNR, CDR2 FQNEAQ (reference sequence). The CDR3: CASSLTSGWNTGELFF. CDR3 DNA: TGTGCCAGCAGCCTTACGTCGGGGTGGAACACCGGGGAGCTGTTTTTT.

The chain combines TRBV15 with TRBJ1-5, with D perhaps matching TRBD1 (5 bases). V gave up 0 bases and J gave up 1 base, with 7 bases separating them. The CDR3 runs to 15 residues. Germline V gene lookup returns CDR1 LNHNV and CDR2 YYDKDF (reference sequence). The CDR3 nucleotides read TGTGCCACCAGCAGAGATCGGGGGAGCAATCAGCCCCAGCATTTT. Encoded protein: CATSRDRGSNQPQHF.